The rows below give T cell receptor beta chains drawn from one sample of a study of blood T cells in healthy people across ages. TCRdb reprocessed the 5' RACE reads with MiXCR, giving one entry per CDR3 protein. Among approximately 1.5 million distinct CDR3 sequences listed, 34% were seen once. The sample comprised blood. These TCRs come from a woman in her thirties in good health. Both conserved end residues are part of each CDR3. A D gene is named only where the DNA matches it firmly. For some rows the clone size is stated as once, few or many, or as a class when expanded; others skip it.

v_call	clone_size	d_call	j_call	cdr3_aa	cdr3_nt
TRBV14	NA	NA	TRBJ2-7	CASSQKGAAYEQYF	TGTGCCAGCAGCCAGAAGGGAGCGGCGTACGAGCAGTACTTC
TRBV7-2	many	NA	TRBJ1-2	CASSLTISGANYGYTF	TGTGCCAGCAGCTTAACGATCTCTGGAGCTAACTATGGCTACACCTTC
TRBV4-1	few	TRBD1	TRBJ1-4	CASSQGDSLEEKLFF	TGCGCCAGCAGCCAAGGGGACAGTTTAGAAGAAAAACTGTTTTTT
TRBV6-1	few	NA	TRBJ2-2	CASSPHGRGNTGELFF	TGTGCCAGCAGTCCCCACGGACGGGGGAACACCGGGGAGCTGTTTTTT
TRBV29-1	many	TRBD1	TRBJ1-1	CSVARGTEAFF	TGCAGCGTTGCCAGGGGGACTGAAGCTTTCTTT
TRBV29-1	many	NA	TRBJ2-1	CSVEESLPEQFF	TGCAGCGTTGAAGAGAGTCTTCCTGAGCAGTTCTTC
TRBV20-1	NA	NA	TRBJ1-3	CSATLVEDSNTIYF	TGCAGTGCTACCCTAGTCGAGGACTCAAACACCATATATTTT
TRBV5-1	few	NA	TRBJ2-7	CASRTGSRYEQYF	TGCGCCAGTCGAACAGGGAGCAGGTACGAGCAGTACTTC
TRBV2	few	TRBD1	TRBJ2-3	CASSERRGQGRTDTQYF	TGTGCCAGCAGTGAGAGGCGGGGACAGGGGAGGACAGATACGCAGTATTTT
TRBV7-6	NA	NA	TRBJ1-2	CASSLEGPPENYGYTF	TGTGCCAGCAGCTTAGAGGGACCGCCGGAAAACTATGGCTACACCTTC
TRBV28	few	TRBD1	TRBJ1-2	CASQALHRGHYGYTF	TGTGCCAGCCAAGCGCTCCACAGGGGGCACTATGGCTACACCTTC
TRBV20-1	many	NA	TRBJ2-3	CSASGVGTDTQYF	TGCAGTGCTAGCGGGGTGGGGACAGATACGCAGTATTTT
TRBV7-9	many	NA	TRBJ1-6	CASSSLNSPLHF	TGTGCCAGCAGCTCTCTCAATTCACCCCTCCACTTT
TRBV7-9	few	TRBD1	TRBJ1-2	CASSRAGGQDYGYTF	TGTGCCAGCAGCCGGGCAGGGGGTCAAGACTATGGCTACACCTTC
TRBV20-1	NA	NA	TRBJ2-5	CSAGYRAQETQYF	TGCAGTGCCGGGTACAGGGCCCAAGAGACCCAGTACTTC
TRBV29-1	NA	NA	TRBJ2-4	CSVGEGGKNIQYF	TGCAGCGTCGGAGAGGGGGGCAAAAACATTCAGTACTTC
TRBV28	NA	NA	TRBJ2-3	CASSLRGEGRGTDTQYF	TGTGCCAGCAGTTTAAGGGGGGAGGGCCGGGGCACAGATACGCAGTATTTT
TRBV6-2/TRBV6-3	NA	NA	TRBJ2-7	CASSYSILAPVYEQYF	TGTGCCAGCAGTTACTCGATCCTGGCTCCCGTTTACGAGCAGTACTTC
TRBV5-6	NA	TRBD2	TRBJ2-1	CASTTGTSGDNEQFF	TGTGCCAGTACGACCGGGACTAGCGGTGACAATGAGCAGTTCTTC
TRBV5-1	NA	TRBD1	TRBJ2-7	CASRGTGIYEQYF	TGCGCCAGCAGGGGGACAGGGATCTACGAGCAGTACTTC
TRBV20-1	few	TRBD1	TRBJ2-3	CSARGTGRRADTQYF	TGCAGTGCTAGGGGGACAGGGCGACGGGCAGATACGCAGTATTTT
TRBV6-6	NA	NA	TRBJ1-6	CASSYGVPGSPLHF	TGTGCCAGCAGTTACGGGGTACCCGGTTCACCCCTCCACTTT
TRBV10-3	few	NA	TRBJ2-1	CAIRGGAEQFF	TGTGCCATCCGAGGTGGGGCAGAGCAGTTCTTC
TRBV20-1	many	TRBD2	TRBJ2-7	CSALGLAGVYEQYF	TGCAGTGCACTGGGACTAGCGGGAGTCTACGAGCAGTACTTC
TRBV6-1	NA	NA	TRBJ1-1	CASSVRERSEAFF	TGTGCCAGCAGTGTCAGGGAACGTAGTGAAGCTTTCTTT
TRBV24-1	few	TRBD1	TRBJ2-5	CATSDPRQGQETQYF	TGTGCCACCAGTGACCCTAGACAGGGACAAGAGACCCAGTACTTC
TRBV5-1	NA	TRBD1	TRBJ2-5	CASALGGETQYF	TGCGCCAGCGCCTTAGGGGGCGAGACCCAGTACTTC
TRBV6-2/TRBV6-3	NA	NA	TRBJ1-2	CASSGRFGYGYTF	TGTGCCAGCAGTGGACGGTTTGGCTATGGCTACACCTTC
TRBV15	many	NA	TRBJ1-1	CATSHEGLGGTEAFF	TGTGCCACCAGCCATGAAGGATTGGGCGGCACTGAAGCTTTCTTT
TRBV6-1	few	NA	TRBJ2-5	CASSENPMAGETQYF	TGTGCCAGCAGTGAAAACCCAATGGCTGGGGAGACCCAGTACTTC
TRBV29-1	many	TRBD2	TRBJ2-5	CSVEEASGSLETQYF	TGCAGCGTTGAAGAGGCTAGCGGGAGCTTGGAGACCCAGTACTTC
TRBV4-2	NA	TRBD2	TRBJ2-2	CASSQATGGTGELFF	TGTGCCAGCAGCCAGGCGACGGGAGGCACCGGGGAGCTGTTTTTT
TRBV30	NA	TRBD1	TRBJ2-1	CAWSTGQGGGNEQFF	TGTGCCTGGAGCACCGGACAGGGTGGGGGTAATGAGCAGTTCTTC
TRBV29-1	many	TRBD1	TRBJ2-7	CSVDGQVIGEQYF	TGCAGCGTTGACGGACAGGTAATAGGGGAGCAGTACTTC
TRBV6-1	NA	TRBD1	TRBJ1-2	CASTGQRQGANYGYTF	TGTGCCAGCACCGGACAAAGACAGGGGGCGAACTATGGCTACACCTTC
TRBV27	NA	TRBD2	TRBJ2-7	CASSLYPRGGPYEQYF	TGTGCCAGCAGTTTATATCCTCGCGGGGGGCCCTACGAGCAGTACTTC
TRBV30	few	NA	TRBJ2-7	CAWSALQGLGSSYEQYF	TGTGCCTGGAGTGCCCTTCAGGGGCTTGGGAGCTCCTACGAGCAGTACTTC
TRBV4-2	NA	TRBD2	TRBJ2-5	CAGSQGGLAGGLGETQYF	TGTGCCGGCAGCCAAGGAGGTCTAGCGGGAGGGCTGGGGGAGACCCAGTACTTC
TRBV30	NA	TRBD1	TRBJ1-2	CAQRQGADGYTF	TGTGCCCAAAGACAGGGGGCGGATGGCTACACCTTC
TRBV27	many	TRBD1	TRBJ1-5	CASSLRGPGTGSTFSNQPQHF	TGTGCCAGCAGTTTAAGAGGGCCCGGGACAGGGTCAACTTTTAGCAATCAGCCCCAGCATTTT
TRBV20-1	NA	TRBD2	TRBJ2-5	CSARQGLARETQYF	TGCAGTGCTAGACAGGGACTAGCCCGAGAGACCCAGTACTTC
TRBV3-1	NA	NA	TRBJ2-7	CASSRANREQYF	TGTGCCAGCAGCCGGGCTAACCGAGAGCAGTACTTC
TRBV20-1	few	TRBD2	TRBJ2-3	CSARDTSGGADTQYF	TGCAGTGCTAGAGATACTAGCGGGGGGGCAGATACGCAGTATTTT
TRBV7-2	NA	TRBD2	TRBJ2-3	CASSLAMGLDYSGTDTQYF	TGTGCCAGCAGCTTAGCGATGGGACTAGATTATAGCGGAACAGATACGCAGTATTTT
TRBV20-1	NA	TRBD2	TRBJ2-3	CSARLAGAADTQYF	TGCAGTGCTAGACTAGCGGGAGCTGCAGATACGCAGTATTTT
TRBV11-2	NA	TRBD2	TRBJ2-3	CASSPGGGPPVDTQYF	TGTGCCAGCAGCCCCGGCGGGGGACCACCGGTAGATACGCAGTATTTT
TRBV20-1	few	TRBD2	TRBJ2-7	CSARQTSGRQYEQYF	TGCAGTGCTAGACAGACTAGCGGGAGGCAATACGAGCAGTACTTC
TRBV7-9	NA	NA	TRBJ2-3	CASSPGLAVADTQYF	TGTGCCAGCAGCCCCGGGCTGGCGGTGGCAGATACGCAGTATTTT
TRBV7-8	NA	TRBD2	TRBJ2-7	CASSFRLAGRLDEQYF	TGTGCCAGCAGCTTCAGACTAGCGGGAAGGTTGGACGAGCAGTACTTC
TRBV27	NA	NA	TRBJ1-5	CATSTARGQPQHF	TGTGCCACCTCGACGGCAAGAGGACAGCCCCAGCATTTT